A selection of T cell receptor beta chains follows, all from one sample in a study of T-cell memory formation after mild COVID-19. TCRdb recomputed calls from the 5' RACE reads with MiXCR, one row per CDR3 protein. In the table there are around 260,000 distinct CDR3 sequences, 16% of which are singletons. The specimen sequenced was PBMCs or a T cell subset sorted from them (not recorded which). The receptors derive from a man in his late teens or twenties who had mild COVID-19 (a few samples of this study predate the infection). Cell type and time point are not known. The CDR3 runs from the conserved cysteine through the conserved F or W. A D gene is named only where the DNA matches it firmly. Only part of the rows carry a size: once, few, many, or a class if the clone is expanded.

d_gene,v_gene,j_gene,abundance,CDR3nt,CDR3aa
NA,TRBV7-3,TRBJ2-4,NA,TGTGCCAGCAGCTCCCCCGGGATAGGGAGCATTCAGTACTTC,CASSSPGIGSIQYF
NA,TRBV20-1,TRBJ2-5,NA,TGCAGTGCTAGAGCTTGGGGCCTACAAGAGACCCAGTACTTC,CSARAWGLQETQYF
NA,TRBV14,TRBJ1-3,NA,TGTGCCAGCAGCCATGGGACTGGACGTGGAAACACCATATATTTT,CASSHGTGRGNTIYF
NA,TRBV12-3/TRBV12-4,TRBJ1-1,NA,TGTGCCAGCAACCACAGGCGTTTGAACACTGAAGCTTTCTTT,CASNHRRLNTEAFF
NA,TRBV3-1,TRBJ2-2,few,TGTGCCAGCAGCCAGTCCCGACTTGGTCGTGGGGAGCTGTTTTTT,CASSQSRLGRGELFF
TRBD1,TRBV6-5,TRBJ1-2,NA,TGTGCCAGCAGTTCGCGACAGGGCCCCTATGGCTACACCTTC,CASSSRQGPYGYTF
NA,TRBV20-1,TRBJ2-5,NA,TGCAGTGCCCTAGGGGCTAGCCCTTATCAAGAGACCCAGTACTTC,CSALGASPYQETQYF
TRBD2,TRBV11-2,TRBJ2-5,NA,TGTGCCAGCAGCTTAGGGCGGGGGGGACTTTCCTCAGAGACCCAGTACTTC,CASSLGRGGLSSETQYF
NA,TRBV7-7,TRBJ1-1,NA,TGTGCCAGCAGCTCTAGAACGGGGCTCCGCGAAGCTTTCTTT,CASSSRTGLREAFF
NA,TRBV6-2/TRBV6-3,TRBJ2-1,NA,TGTGCCAGCAGTTACAGTGGTGAGCAGTTCTTC,CASSYSGEQFF
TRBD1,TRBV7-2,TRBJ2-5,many,TGTGCCAGCAGCCCGGGACAGCAAGAGACCCAGTACTTC,CASSPGQQETQYF
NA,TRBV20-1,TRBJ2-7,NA,TGCAGTGGTCAGGGTTGGCCCGAGCAGTACTTC,CSGQGWPEQYF
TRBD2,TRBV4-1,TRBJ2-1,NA,TGCGCCAGCAGCCACCTAGGGGGTAGCGGGGGTCTCTACAATGAGCAGTTCTTC,CASSHLGGSGGLYNEQFF
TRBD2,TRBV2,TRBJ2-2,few,TGTGCCAGCAGGATCACTTTCCCACTAGCGGCGAACACCGGGGAGCTGTTTTTT,CASRITFPLAANTGELFF
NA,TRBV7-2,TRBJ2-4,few,TGTGCCAGCAGTCCTGGGGTGGAGAACATTCAGTACTTC,CASSPGVENIQYF
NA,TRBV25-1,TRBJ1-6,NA,TGTGCCAGCAGTGTTGACAGCTTTTATTCACCCCTCCACTTT,CASSVDSFYSPLHF
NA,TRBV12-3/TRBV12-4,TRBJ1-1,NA,TGTGCCAGCAGTTTTTCCGGCCCTGAAGCTTTCTTT,CASSFSGPEAFF
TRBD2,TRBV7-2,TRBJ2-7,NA,TGTGCCAGCAGCTTAGGTAATAGCGGGGAGTACCGGCAGTACTTC,CASSLGNSGEYRQYF
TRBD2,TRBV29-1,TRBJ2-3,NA,TGCAGCGTTGAGATAGGGACTAGGAAGGGAGATACGCAGTATTTT,CSVEIGTRKGDTQYF
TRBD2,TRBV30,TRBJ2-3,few,TGTGCCTGGGGACTAGCGGGGACAGATACGCAGTATTTT,CAWGLAGTDTQYF
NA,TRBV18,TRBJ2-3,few,TGTGCCAGCTCACCCATGACAGATACGCAGTATTTT,CASSPMTDTQYF
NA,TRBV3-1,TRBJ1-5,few,TGTGCCAGCAGCCAGGGGCACGCGGCGGACAGAAATCAGCCCCAGCATTTT,CASSQGHAADRNQPQHF
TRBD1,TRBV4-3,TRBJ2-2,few,TGCGCCAGCAGCGCCCGACAGGGGGCGGTCACCGGGGAGCTGTTTTTT,CASSARQGAVTGELFF
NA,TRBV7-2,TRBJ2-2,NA,TGTGCCAGCAGCTTTCTTCGGCCGGGCACCGGGGAGCTGTTTTTT,CASSFLRPGTGELFF
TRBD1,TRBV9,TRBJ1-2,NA,TGTGCCAGCAGCGTAGGACAGGGTAAAGGTGGCTACACCTTC,CASSVGQGKGGYTF
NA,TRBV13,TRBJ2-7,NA,TGTGCCAGCAGCCTGTTTCCCCACGAGCAGTACTTC,CASSLFPHEQYF
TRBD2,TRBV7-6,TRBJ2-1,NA,TGTGCCAGCAGCCCCGGGACTAGCGGGACTTACAATGAGCAGTTCTTC,CASSPGTSGTYNEQFF
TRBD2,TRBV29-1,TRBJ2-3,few,TGCAGCGTGGCCCCGAGCGGGGGGGCGGGAGATACGCAGTATTTT,CSVAPSGGAGDTQYF
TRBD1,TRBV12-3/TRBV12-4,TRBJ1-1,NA,TGTGCCAGCAGGAAAGGGGGCTTCACTGAAGCTTTCTTT,CASRKGGFTEAFF
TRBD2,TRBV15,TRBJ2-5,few,TGTGCCACCAGCAGAGGGGGAGCGGGGGGATCAGAGACCCAGTACTTC,CATSRGGAGGSETQYF
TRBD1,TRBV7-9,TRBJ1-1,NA,TGTGCCAGCTATGGGACAGCGCTGAACACTGAAGCTTTCTTT,CASYGTALNTEAFF
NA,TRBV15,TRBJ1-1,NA,TGTGCCACCAGCAGAGATTTCGGGGCTATAACTGAAGCTTTCTTT,CATSRDFGAITEAFF
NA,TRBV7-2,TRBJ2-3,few,TGTGCCAGCAGCTTAGTGACCCGCACAGATACGCAGTATTTT,CASSLVTRTDTQYF
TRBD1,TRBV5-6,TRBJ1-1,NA,TGTGCCAGCAGCCCCGGGACAGCCATCATGGCCGCTTTCTTT,CASSPGTAIMAAFF
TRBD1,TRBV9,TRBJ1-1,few,TGTGCCAGCAGCGCCGATGGGACAGACACTGAAGCTTTCTTT,CASSADGTDTEAFF
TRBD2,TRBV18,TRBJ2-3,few,TGTGCCAGCTCACCAATGCTAGCGGGTAGCACAGATACGCAGTATTTT,CASSPMLAGSTDTQYF
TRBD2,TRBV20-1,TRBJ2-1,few,TGCAGTGCCTCAGGAGCGGGGGTCGCCACCTACAATGAGCAGTTCTTC,CSASGAGVATYNEQFF
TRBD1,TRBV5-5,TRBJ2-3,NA,TGTGCCAGCAGCTTGCAGGGACAGGGGGCAGCAGATACGCAGTATTTT,CASSLQGQGAADTQYF
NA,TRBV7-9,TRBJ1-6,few,TGTGCCAGCAGCTTTGTGCGGTCAGTAGGGTATTCACCCCTCCACTTT,CASSFVRSVGYSPLHF
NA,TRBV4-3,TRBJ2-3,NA,TGCGCCAGCAGCCTGCTAGCGACAGATACGCAGTATTTT,CASSLLATDTQYF
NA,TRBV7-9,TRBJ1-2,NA,TGTGCCAGCAGCTTAGTCTCTGCCCTTAACTATGGCTACACCTTC,CASSLVSALNYGYTF
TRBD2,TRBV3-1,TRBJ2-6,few,TGTGCCAGCAGCCAAGATTATCCAGCGGGGCGTGGGGCCAACGTCCTGACTTTC,CASSQDYPAGRGANVLTF
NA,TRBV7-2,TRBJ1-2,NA,TGTGCCAGCAGCCCCCAAACAGGGAGCTATGGCCACACCTTC,CASSPQTGSYGHTF
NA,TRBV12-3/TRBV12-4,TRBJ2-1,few,TGTGCCAGCACCCACCCCCAGGGGCGAAGTAATGAGCAGTTCTTC,CASTHPQGRSNEQFF
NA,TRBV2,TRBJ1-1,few,TGTGCCAGCAGGTCCGGGCCATTGAACACTGAAGCTTTCTTT,CASRSGPLNTEAFF